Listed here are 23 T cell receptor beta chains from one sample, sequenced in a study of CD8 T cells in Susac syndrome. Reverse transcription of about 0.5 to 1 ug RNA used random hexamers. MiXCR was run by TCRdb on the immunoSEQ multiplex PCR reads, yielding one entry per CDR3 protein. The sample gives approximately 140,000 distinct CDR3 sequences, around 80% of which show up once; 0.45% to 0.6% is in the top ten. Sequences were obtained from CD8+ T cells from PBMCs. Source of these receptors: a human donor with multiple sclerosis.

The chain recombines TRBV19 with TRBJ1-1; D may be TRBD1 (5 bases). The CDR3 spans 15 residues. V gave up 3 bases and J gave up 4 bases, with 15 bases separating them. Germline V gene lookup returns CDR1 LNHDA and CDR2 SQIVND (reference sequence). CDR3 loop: CASSIDSALGTEAFF. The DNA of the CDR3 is TGTGCCAGTAGTATCGACAGCGCTTTGGGCACTGAAGCTTTCTTT.

The CDR3 DNA reads as TGTGCCAGCAGTTTAAGGGGGGCGCATGAGCAGTTCTTC. It encodes CASSLRGAHEQFF. V usage is TRBV27 and J usage is TRBJ2-1, with D tentatively TRBD1 or TRBD2 (6 bases each). The CDR3 runs to 13 residues. Germline loops: CDR1 MNHEY, CDR2 SMNVEV (reference sequence). V lost 2 bases, J lost 8 bases, and 10 bases lay in between.

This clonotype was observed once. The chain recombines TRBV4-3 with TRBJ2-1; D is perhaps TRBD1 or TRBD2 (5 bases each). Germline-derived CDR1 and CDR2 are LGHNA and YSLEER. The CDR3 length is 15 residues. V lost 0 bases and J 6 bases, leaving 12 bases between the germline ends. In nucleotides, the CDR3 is TGCGCCAGCAGCCAAGATTCCGGGGCCTTCAATGAGCAGTTCTTC. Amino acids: CASSQDSGAFNEQFF.

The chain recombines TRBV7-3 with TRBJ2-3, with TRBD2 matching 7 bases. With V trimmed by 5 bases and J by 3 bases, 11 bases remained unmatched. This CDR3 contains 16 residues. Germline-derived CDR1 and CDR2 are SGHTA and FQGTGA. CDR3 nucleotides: TGTGCCAGCAGCCGACTCGCGGCGGGAGCAACAGATACGCAGTATTTT. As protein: CASSRLAAGATDTQYF.

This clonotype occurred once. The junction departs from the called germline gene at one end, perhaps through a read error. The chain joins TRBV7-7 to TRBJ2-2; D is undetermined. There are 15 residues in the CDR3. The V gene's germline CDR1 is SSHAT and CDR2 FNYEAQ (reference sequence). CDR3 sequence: CASSSLAGNTGELFF. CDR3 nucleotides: TGTGCTAGCAGCTCCTTAGCCGGGAACACCGGGGAGCTGTTTTTT. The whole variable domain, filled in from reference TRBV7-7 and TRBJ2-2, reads GAGVSQSPRYKVTKRGQDVTLRCDPISSHATLYWYQQALGQGPEFLTYFNYEAQPDKSGLPSDRFSAERPEGSISTLTIQRTEQRDSAMYRCASSSLAGNTGELFFGEGSRLTVL.

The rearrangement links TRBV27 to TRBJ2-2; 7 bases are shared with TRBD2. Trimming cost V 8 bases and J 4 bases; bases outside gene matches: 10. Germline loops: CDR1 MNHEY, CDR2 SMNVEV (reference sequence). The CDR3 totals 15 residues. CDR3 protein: CASVGRGSGTGELFF. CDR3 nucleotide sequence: TGTGCCAGCGTAGGGCGGGGGTCGGGCACCGGGGAGCTGTTTTTT.

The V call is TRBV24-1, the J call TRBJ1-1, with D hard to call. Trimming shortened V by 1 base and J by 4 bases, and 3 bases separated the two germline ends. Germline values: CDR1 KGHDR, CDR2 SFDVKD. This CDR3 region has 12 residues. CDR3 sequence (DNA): TGTGCCACCAGTGATTTCGGCACTGAAGCTTTCTTT. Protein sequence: CATSDFGTEAFF.

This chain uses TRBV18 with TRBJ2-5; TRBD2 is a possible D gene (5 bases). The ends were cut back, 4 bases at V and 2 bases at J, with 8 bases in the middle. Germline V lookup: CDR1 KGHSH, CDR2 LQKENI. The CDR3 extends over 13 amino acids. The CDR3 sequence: CASSRGEQETQYF. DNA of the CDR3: TGTGCCAGCTCACGTGGGGAGCAAGAGACCCAGTACTTC. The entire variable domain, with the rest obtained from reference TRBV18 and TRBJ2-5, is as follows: NAGVMQNPRHLVRRRGQEARLRCSPMKGHSHVYWYRQLPEEGLKFMVYLQKENIIDESGMPKERFSAEFPKEGPSILRIQQVVRGDSAAYFCASSRGEQETQYFGPGTRLLVL.

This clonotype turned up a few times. The CDR3 loop is CASRHLDHQETQYF. As DNA, the CDR3 is TGTGCCAGCAGACACCTCGACCACCAAGAGACCCAGTACTTC. V usage is TRBV11-2 and J usage is TRBJ2-5; no definite D call. The CDR3 contains 14 residues. The V gene lost 6 bases and the J gene lost 0 bases, with 11 bases spanning the gap. Germline V gene sequence: CDR1 SGHAT, CDR2 FQNNGV.

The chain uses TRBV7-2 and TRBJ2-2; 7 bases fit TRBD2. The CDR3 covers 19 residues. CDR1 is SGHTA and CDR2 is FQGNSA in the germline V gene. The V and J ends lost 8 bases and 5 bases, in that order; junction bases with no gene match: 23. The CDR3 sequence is CASSVGWVRRGNGTGELFF. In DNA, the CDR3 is TGTGCCAGCTCGGTCGGGTGGGTTCGGCGGGGGAATGGTACCGGGGAGCTGTTTTTT.

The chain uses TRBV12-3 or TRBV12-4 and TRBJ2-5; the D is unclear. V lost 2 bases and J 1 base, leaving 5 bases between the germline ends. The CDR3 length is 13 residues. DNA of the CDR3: TGTGCCAGCAGTTTAAGAGTCCAAGAGACCCAGTACTTC. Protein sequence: CASSLRVQETQYF.

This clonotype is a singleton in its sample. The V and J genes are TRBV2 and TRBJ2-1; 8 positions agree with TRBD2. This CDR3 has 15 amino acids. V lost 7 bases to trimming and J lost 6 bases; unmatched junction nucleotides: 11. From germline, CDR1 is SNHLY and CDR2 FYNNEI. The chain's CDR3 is CASTWSGRASNEQFF. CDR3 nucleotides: TGTGCCAGCACCTGGAGCGGGAGAGCCTCCAATGAGCAGTTCTTC.

This CDR3 reads CASSIPGVEQYF. The CDR3 coding sequence is TGTGCCAGCAGTATTCCAGGGGTCGAGCAGTACTTC. The chain has TRBV28 and TRBJ2-7, with D possibly matching TRBD1 (6 bases). The CDR3 has 12 amino acids. Germline CDR1 and CDR2: MDHEN and SYDVKM. Trimming removed 5 bases at V and 6 bases at J, with 11 bases between.

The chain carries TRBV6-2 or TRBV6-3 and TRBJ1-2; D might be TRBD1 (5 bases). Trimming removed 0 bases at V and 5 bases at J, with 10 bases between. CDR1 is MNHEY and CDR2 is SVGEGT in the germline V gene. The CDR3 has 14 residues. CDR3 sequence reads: CASSYSGGGYGYTF. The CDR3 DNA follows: TGTGCCAGCAGTTACTCCGGGGGAGGGTATGGCTACACCTTC.

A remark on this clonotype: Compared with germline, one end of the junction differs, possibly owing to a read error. CDR3 sequence reads: CASSFIGLAANSGVNVLTF. CDR3 nucleotides: TGTGCCAGCAGTTTCATAGGGCTAGCGGCAAACTCTGGGGTCAACGTCCTGACTTTC. This chain joins TRBV12-3 or TRBV12-4 and TRBJ2-6; 7 nucleotides agree with TRBD2. CDR3 length equals 19 residues.

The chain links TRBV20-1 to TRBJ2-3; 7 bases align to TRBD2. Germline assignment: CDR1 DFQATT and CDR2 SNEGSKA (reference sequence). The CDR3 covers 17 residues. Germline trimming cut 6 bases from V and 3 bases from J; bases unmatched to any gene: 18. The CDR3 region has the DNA TGCAGTGCCCCGGTCGGCGGGAGAGGTAAAGGTACAGATACGCAGTATTTT. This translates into CSAPVGGRGKGTDTQYF.

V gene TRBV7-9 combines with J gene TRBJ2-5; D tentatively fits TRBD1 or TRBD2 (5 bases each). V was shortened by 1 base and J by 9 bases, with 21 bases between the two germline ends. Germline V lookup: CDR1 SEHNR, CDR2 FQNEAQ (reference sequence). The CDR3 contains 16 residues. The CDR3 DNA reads TGTGCCAGCAGCTTAGTGGGGCTAGCTCCACCGGGTTCCCAGTACTTC. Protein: CASSLVGLAPPGSQYF.

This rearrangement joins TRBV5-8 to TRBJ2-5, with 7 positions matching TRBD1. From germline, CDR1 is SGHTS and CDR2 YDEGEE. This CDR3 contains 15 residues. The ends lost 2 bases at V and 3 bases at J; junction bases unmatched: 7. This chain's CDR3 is CASSLMKGQEETQYF. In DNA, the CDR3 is TGTGCCAGCAGCTTAATGAAAGGACAGGAAGAGACCCAGTACTTC.

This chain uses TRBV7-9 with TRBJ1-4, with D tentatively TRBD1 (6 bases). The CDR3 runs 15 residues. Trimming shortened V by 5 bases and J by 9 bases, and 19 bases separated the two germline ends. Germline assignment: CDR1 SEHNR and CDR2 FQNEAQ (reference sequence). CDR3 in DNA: TGTGCCAGCAGCCCACGGATAGGGGGACGGAAAAAACTGTTTTTT. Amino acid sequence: CASSPRIGGRKKLFF.

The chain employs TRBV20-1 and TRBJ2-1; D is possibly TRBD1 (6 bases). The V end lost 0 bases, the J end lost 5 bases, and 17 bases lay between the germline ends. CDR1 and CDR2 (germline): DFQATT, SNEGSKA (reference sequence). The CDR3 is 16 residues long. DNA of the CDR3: TGCAGTGCTAGAGATGCCGACAGGTGGCTGGACAATGAGCAGTTCTTC. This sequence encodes CSARDADRWLDNEQFF.

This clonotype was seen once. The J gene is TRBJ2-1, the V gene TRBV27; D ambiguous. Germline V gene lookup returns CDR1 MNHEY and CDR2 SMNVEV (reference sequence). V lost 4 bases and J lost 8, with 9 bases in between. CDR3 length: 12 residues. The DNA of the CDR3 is TGTGCCAGCAGTTCCCCTTTGGATGAGCAGTTCTTC. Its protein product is CASSSPLDEQFF.

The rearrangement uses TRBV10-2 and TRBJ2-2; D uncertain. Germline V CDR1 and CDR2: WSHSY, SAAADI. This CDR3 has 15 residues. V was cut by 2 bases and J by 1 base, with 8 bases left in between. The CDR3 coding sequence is TGCGCCAGCAGTGAGGTGAAGGGGAACACCGGGGAGCTGTTTTTT. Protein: CASSEVKGNTGELFF.

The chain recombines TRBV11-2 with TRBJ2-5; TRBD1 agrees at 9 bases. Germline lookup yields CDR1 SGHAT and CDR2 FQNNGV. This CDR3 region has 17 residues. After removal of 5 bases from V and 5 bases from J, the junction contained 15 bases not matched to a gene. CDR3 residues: CASSPGVWTGVGETQYF. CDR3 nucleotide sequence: TGTGCCAGCAGCCCGGGCGTCTGGACAGGGGTCGGGGAGACCCAGTACTTC.